The sample holds many counts of the clone carrying this T cell receptor (beta chain). Its target is not known. This entry comes from a study of read filtering for tumor transcriptome and immune sequencing. Study overall: After DNase treatment, RNA was made into whole-transcriptome libraries. TCR-mapped reads were about 4.05 to 10.27 million with IR-seq versus roughly 75 to 1,400 with RNA-seq.

Sampling of bone marrow took place during active disease in every patient. CDR3 length: 13 residues. The germline V gene has CDR1 MNHNS and CDR2 SASEGT. V was shortened by 6 bases and J by 6 bases, with 14 bases between the two germline ends. Whole-study results and caveats: Dropping single-read clonotypes raised IR-seq and RNA-seq shared-clonotype correlation.

The library was built from 400 ng RNA with molecular barcoded adaptors for alpha/delta and beta/gamma chains. TCRdb passed the reads through MiXCR, listing each CDR3 protein once. The sample records tens of thousands of distinct CDR3 sequences, around an eighth being singletons. The chain recombines TRBV6-1 with TRBJ1-1, with D maybe TRBD1 (5 bases). The source of this sequence is a donor aged 40 or over with multiple myeloma. The sample comprised a population of CD138-negative cells sorted from bone marrow. CDR3 in amino acids: CASRDGRGSEAFF. For the CDR3, the DNA is TGTGCCAGCAGAGACGGAAGGGGATCTGAAGCTTTCTTT.